This T cell receptor beta chain emerged from a study of T cell responses to AZD1222 COVID-19 vaccine. Findings and caveats of the study: Along spike, vaccine-associated CD4 TCRs were found throughout, with dominance at 160-218 and 743-854. AZD1222 recipients seropositive at baseline numbered only six or seven. Every sample of the repertoires postdated the peak T cell response. Elevations in Spike-specific TCR breadth and depth followed administration of two AZD1222 doses.

Assay: immunoSEQ multiplex PCR; the TCRdb copy retains only in-frame clones and omits some. The table records about 66,000 clones, about nine tenths of them present only once. For this clone: The antigen remains undetermined.

The trim removed 7 bases at V and 1 base at J, leaving 10 bases unmatched. This CDR3 has 15 amino acids. Germline values: CDR1 SGHTS, CDR2 YDEGEE. This receptor was taken from an adult who received the MenACWY meningococcal vaccine as a control. The sequenced sample was peripheral blood, obtained 28 days after the second dose of the MenACWY control vaccine. The chain employs TRBV5-8 and TRBJ2-7; the match to TRBD2 covers 8 bases. DNA for the CDR3: TGTGCCAGCCGTACGGGGGGGTTTATGTCCTACGAGCAGTACTTC. It encodes CASRTGGFMSYEQYF. The full variable domain, completed using reference TRBV5-8 and TRBJ2-7, is EAGVTQSPTHLIKTRGQQATLRCSPISGHTSVYWYQQALGLGLQFLLWYDEGEERNRGNFPPRFSGRQFPNYSSELNVNALELEDSALYLCASRTGGFMSYEQYFGPGTRLTVT.